Sequencing of this T cell receptor (beta chain) was carried out in a study of blood T cell repertoires in COVID-19. About the study: COVID-19 samples collected from the United States, Italy and Spain covered acute and convalescent phases. From T cells, B-cell-depleted T cells, or PBMCs came the material, which was cDNA or gDNA.

Trimming removed 5 bases from V and 7 bases from J; junction bases left unmatched: 10. Germline V gives CDR1 SGHTA, CDR2 FQGTGA. This CDR3 has 15 residues. Authors' data handling: By means of reference gene primer amplification, nucleated cell counts were estimated. Profiled with immunoSEQ multiplex PCR; TCRdb holds only in-frame clones, not every one. That table gives V, J and clone size, and the DNA gave D and trimming. The sample comprises roughly 380,000 clones, 75% to 90% of which are singletons, and 1.5% to 1.7% rests with the top ten. Patients in Seattle were enrolled during active infection, then followed longitudinally.

The specimen sequenced was peripheral blood. The rearrangement joins TRBV7-3 to TRBJ2-2, with 7 bases lining up with TRBD2. This receptor was identified in a woman in her thirties or forties with COVID-19, enrolled during active disease. CDR3 nucleotide sequence: TGTGCCAGCAGCCCCCTTAACGGGAGGAACGGGGAGCTGTTTTTT. It codes for CASSPLNGRNGELFF.